The 19 T cell receptor beta chains given below trace back to one sample, sequenced in a study of early stage breast cancer tumors. The repertoire was sequenced with immunoSEQ multiplex PCR; TCRdb's copy has only in-frame clones and lacks some. The sample has tens of thousands of clones, 60% to 85% seen once. The material sequenced was blood. Receptors originate from a person aged 25 to 45 with breast cancer.

This sequence joins TRBV6-4 and TRBJ2-7; weak D call: TRBD1 (6 bases). The germline gives CDR1 MRHNA, CDR2 SNTAGT. Trimming cost V 10 bases and J 2 bases, with 15 bases left between them. CDR3 size: 13 residues. The CDR3 protein is CATRWGLTYEQYF. The DNA of the CDR3 is TGTGCCACCAGATGGGGGCTAACCTACGAGCAGTACTTC.

The chain couples TRBV10-1 to TRBJ2-7, with D tentatively TRBD2 (6 bases). V lost 8 bases, J lost 0 bases, and 17 bases lay in between. The CDR3 consists of 15 residues. CDR1 WNHNN and CDR2 SYGVQD come from the germline V gene (reference sequence). The CDR3 spells CASGTLLNGSYEQYF. The CDR3 region has the DNA TGCGCCAGCGGGACTCTATTAAACGGCTCCTACGAGCAGTACTTC.

This chain uses TRBV5-5 with TRBJ1-5; tentatively, D is TRBD1 (6 bases). Germline-derived CDR1 and CDR2 are SGHKS and YYEKEE (reference sequence). V was pared by 3 bases and J by 5 bases, with 12 bases between. CDR3 length equals 14 residues. CDR3 loop: CASSSTRGDQPQHF. CDR3 bases: TGTGCCAGCAGCTCTACCAGGGGCGATCAGCCCCAGCATTTT.

CDR3 in amino acids: CASSQDSWNYEQYF. The CDR3 DNA sequence: TGCGCCAGCAGCCAAGATAGTTGGAACTACGAGCAGTACTTC. The rearrangement links TRBV4-1 to TRBJ2-7; D ambiguous. V was shortened by 0 bases and J by 3 bases, with 9 bases between the two germline ends. CDR3 size: 14 residues. CDR1 and CDR2 from the germline V gene are MGHRA and YSYEKL.

The rearrangement links TRBV27 to TRBJ1-1; maybe TRBD1 (6 bases). CDR1 is MNHEY and CDR2 is SMNVEV in the germline V gene (reference sequence). This CDR3 region has 14 residues. The ends were cut back, 4 bases at V and 10 bases at J, with 19 bases in the middle. The CDR3 loop is CASSSSYNRAGAFF. Here the CDR3 DNA reads TGTGCCAGCAGTTCCTCGTATAACAGGGCAGGAGCTTTCTTT.

The V gene is TRBV6-5, the J gene TRBJ2-6; D not resolved. Germline CDR1 reads MNHEY; CDR2 reads SVGAGI. The CDR3 extends over 16 amino acids. Trimming removed 2 bases at V and 4 bases at J, with 12 bases between. The CDR3 sequence is CASSYAVTTGANVLTF. As DNA, the CDR3 is TGTGCCAGCAGTTACGCAGTTACTACCGGGGCCAACGTCCTGACTTTC.

This chain uses TRBV7-8 with TRBJ2-5, with D perhaps assigned TRBD1 or TRBD2 (6 bases each). Germline V lookup: CDR1 SGHVS, CDR2 FQNEAQ. The CDR3 spans 16 residues. V was shortened by 1 base and J by 2 bases, with 14 bases between the two germline ends. CDR3 sequence: CASSLDQEGGQETQYF. The CDR3 nucleotides read TGTGCCAGCAGCTTAGATCAAGAGGGGGGACAAGAGACCCAGTACTTC.

This chain joins TRBV18 and TRBJ1-1; weak D call: TRBD1 (6 bases). Germline-derived CDR1 and CDR2 are KGHSH and LQKENI. V was cut by 4 bases and J by 7 bases, with 16 bases left in between. The length of the CDR3 is 14 residues. CDR3 sequence: CASSQGGGGIEAFF. CDR3 DNA: TGTGCCAGCTCACAGGGGGGCGGAGGCATTGAAGCTTTCTTT.

CDR3 in amino acids: CSAQTGTPDGPLHF. The DNA for the CDR3 is TGCAGCGCACAAACCGGGACTCCGGACGGGCCCCTCCACTTT. V is TRBV29-1 and J is TRBJ1-6; the D gene is possibly TRBD1 (5 bases). V was shortened by 7 bases and J by 13 bases, with 23 bases between the two germline ends. The CDR3 extends over 14 amino acids. Per the germline V gene, CDR1 is SQVTM and CDR2 is ANQGSEA. Combining the CDR3 with reference TRBV29-1 and TRBJ1-6 gives the whole variable domain SAVISQKPSRDICQRGTSLTIQCQVDSQVTMMFWYRQQPGQSLTLIATANQGSEATYESGFVIDKFPISRPNLTFSTLTVSNMSPEDSSIYLCSAQTGTPDGPLHFGNGTRLTVT.

This clone showed up just a few times. For the CDR3, the DNA is TGTGCCAGCAGTCCCTGGACAGGGGCGAGCTATAATTCACCCCTCCACTTT. Its protein is CASSPWTGASYNSPLHF. This chain joins TRBV27 and TRBJ1-6; 9 bases align to TRBD1. Per the germline V gene, CDR1 is MNHEY and CDR2 is SMNVEV (reference sequence). Germline trimming cut 5 bases from V and 3 bases from J; bases unmatched to any gene: 8. CDR3 length: 17 amino acids.

This sequence joins TRBV4-3 and TRBJ1-1; D is unclear. Germline V gene data show CDR1 as LGHNA and CDR2 as YSLEER. V was cut by 1 base and J by 3 bases, with 15 bases left in between. This CDR3 is built from 16 residues. CDR3 sequence reads: CASSQGRAHMYTEAFF. The CDR3, as DNA: TGCGCCAGCAGCCAAGGGAGGGCCCACATGTACACTGAAGCTTTCTTT.

The genes are TRBV4-3 and TRBJ1-3; TRBD1 agrees at 9 bases. CDR1 and CDR2 (germline): LGHNA, YSLEER. Trimming cost V 3 bases and J 0 bases; bases outside gene matches: 15. This CDR3 comprises 20 residues. In nucleotides, the CDR3 is TGCGCCAGCAGCCACGAGCCCGGGGGACAGGGAACGAGCTCTGGAAACACCATATATTTT. This translates into CASSHEPGGQGTSSGNTIYF.

The chain employs TRBV7-9 and TRBJ2-7, with 8 bases lining up with TRBD2. The CDR3 runs 15 residues. Trimming removed 5 bases from V and 2 bases from J; junction bases left unmatched: 8. Germline CDR1 and CDR2: SEHNR and FQNEAQ (reference sequence). CDR3 amino acids: CASSPPLGLAYEQYF. The CDR3 DNA reads as TGTGCCAGCAGCCCCCCGCTGGGACTAGCCTACGAGCAGTACTTC.

J is TRBJ2-5 and V is TRBV2, with 7 bases lining up with TRBD1. This CDR3 region has 12 residues. The V and J ends lost 8 bases and 2 bases, in that order; junction bases with no gene match: 2. Germline-derived CDR1 and CDR2 are SNHLY and FYNNEI. CDR3 loop: CASARGQETQYF. The CDR3 DNA sequence: TGTGCCAGCGCCAGGGGGCAAGAGACCCAGTACTTC. Based on the CDR3 plus reference TRBV2 and TRBJ2-5, the full variable domain is EPEVTQTPSHQVTQMGQEVILRCVPISNHLYFYWYRQILGQKVEFLVSFYNNEISEKSEIFDDQFSVERPDGSNFTLKIRSTKLEDSAMYFCASARGQETQYFGPGTRLLVL.

This sequence joins TRBV6-6 and TRBJ1-1; possibly TRBD1 for D (5 bases). Per germline, CDR1 MNHNY and CDR2 SVGAGI (reference sequence). The V end lost 7 bases, the J end lost 4 bases, and 13 bases lay between the germline ends. This CDR3 spans 13 amino acids. CDR3 nucleotide sequence: TGTGCCAGCACCTACGGGGGGAGCACTGAAGCTTTCTTT. Protein: CASTYGGSTEAFF.

This chain connects TRBV11-2 to TRBJ1-3; no clear D. V lost 4 bases, J lost 0 bases, and 10 bases lay in between. This CDR3 region has 15 residues. Germline V gene lookup returns CDR1 SGHAT and CDR2 FQNNGV. This CDR3 is CASSYLTGSGNTIYF. As DNA, the CDR3 is TGTGCCAGCAGCTACCTGACGGGCTCTGGAAACACCATATATTTT.

The V call is TRBV29-1, the J call TRBJ1-2; D is possibly TRBD1 (6 bases). CDR1 and CDR2 from the germline V gene are SQVTM and ANQGSEA. The V and J ends lost 3 bases and 3 bases respectively, with 14 bases between them. The CDR3 extends over 14 amino acids. In DNA, the CDR3 is TGCAGCGTTGATATAGGGACACCACACTATGGCTACACCTTC. Translating gives CSVDIGTPHYGYTF.

This clone appeared a few times. The rearrangement links TRBV2 to TRBJ2-7, with D perhaps TRBD1 or TRBD2 (5 bases each). Germline V gene lookup returns CDR1 SNHLY and CDR2 FYNNEI. The V end was cut by 7 bases, the J end by 3 bases, with 10 bases between. The CDR3 is 12 residues long. CDR3 DNA sequence: TGTGCCAGCATTGGGGGAGACTACGAGCAGTACTTC. The encoded protein is CASIGGDYEQYF.

The chain uses TRBV19 and TRBJ2-2, with D possibly being TRBD1 or TRBD2 (5 bases each). This CDR3 comprises 18 residues. Germline assignment: CDR1 LNHDA and CDR2 SQIVND (reference sequence). With 2 bases removed from V and 2 bases from J, the gap between germline ends came to 18 bases. CDR3 loop: CASSIYAGATGNTGELFF. Here the CDR3 DNA reads TGTGCCAGTAGTATATACGCCGGGGCCACAGGCAACACCGGGGAGCTGTTTTTT.